Each of the 6 T cell receptor beta chains below was sequenced from the same sample in a study of cytomegalovirus exposure and HLA in healthy donors. Primers included in the PCR were 60 Vbeta and 13 Jbeta primers. The method was immunoSEQ multiplex PCR; TCRdb's version includes in-frame clones alone and lacks a portion of them. The repertoire includes 100,000 to 150,000 clones, 80% of them detected once, and approximately 8.4% sits in the top ten. Input material: PBMCs. These receptors were taken from a man aged 25-40 years in good health and CMV-seropositive.

The chain employs TRBV6-1 and TRBJ1-5; a weak D match, TRBD1 (5 bases). Germline V gene data show CDR1 as MNHNS and CDR2 as SASEGT. The CDR3 sequence is 14 residues long. Trimming took off 8 bases at V and 3 bases at J, with 14 bases between the two ends. Here the CDR3 DNA reads TGTGCCAGCTGCGGGACGCAACTCAATCAGCCCCAGCATTTT. Amino acids: CASCGTQLNQPQHF.

V gene TRBV9 combines with J gene TRBJ1-5; 7 nucleotides match TRBD1. Per germline, CDR1 SGDLS and CDR2 YYNGEE. J lost 7 bases, V lost 0 bases, and 7 bases had no gene match. The CDR3 is 15 residues long. This CDR3 reads CASSVGGTADQPQHF. The CDR3 coding sequence is TGTGCCAGCAGCGTAGGGGGGACAGCGGACCAGCCCCAGCATTTT.

This rearrangement joins TRBV11-2 to TRBJ2-3; maybe TRBD2 (5 bases). Germline loops: CDR1 SGHAT, CDR2 FQNNGV. CDR3 length: 16 amino acids. V lost 0 bases and J lost 1, with 11 bases in between. The CDR3 DNA reads as TGTGCCAGCAGCTTAGAACGGGGAATGGGCACAGATACGCAGTATTTT. Amino acid sequence: CASSLERGMGTDTQYF. The whole variable domain, filled in from reference TRBV11-2 and TRBJ2-3, reads EAGVAQSPRYKIIEKRQSVAFWCNPISGHATLYWYQQILGQGPKLLIQFQNNGVVDDSQLPKDRFSAERLKGVDSTLKIQPAKLEDSAVYLCASSLERGMGTDTQYFGPGTRLTVL.

The chain couples TRBV5-1 to TRBJ1-2; 10 bases map to TRBD1. V gave up 4 bases and J gave up 10 bases; unmatched junction bases: 13. Germline V gene data show CDR1 as SGHRS and CDR2 as YFSETQ. This CDR3 is built from 15 residues. CDR3 region: CASSPRTGGIGVYTF. The CDR3 nucleotides read TGCGCCAGCAGCCCTCGGACAGGGGGGATTGGTGTCTACACCTTC.

The chain employs TRBV4-1 and TRBJ1-4; D is ambiguous. Trimming pared 5 bases from V and 7 bases from J, leaving 11 bases between. The CDR3 covers 13 residues. The V gene's germline CDR1 is MGHRA and CDR2 YSYEKL. Here the CDR3 DNA reads TGCGCCAGCAGCTTTCAGGCCGCTGAAAAACTGTTTTTT. Translated: CASSFQAAEKLFF.

The V gene is TRBV19, the J gene TRBJ2-1; D remains unclear. CDR1 is LNHDA and CDR2 is SQIVND in the germline V gene (reference sequence). The CDR3 extends over 16 amino acids. The germline V and J ends were trimmed by 4 bases and 0 bases, with 13 bases remaining between them. CDR3 nucleotide sequence: TGTGCCAGTAGTACTCAACTGCCTAGCTCCTACAATGAGCAGTTCTTC. This gives the protein CASSTQLPSSYNEQFF.